This TCR beta chain came from a study (dated by TCRdb to the mid-2010s). The library relied on RT-PCR. Instrument used: Illumina MiSeq. The raw public reads went through TCRdb reprocessing: fastp at Q25, MiXCR clone calling, in-frame beta chains kept. All rows with the same CDR3 protein become a single entry with the most common DNA and genes. For this sample the table gives about 680,000 distinct CDR3 sequences, of which 14% were detected only once. The ten largest clones represent 3.6% of the sample. On this clonotype itself: Which antigen it targets is not known. No base qualities exist here, and no much larger clone lies one base off it.

V and J lose 2 bases and 0 bases, and a span of 8 bases separates them. The germline V gene yields SGHDT for CDR1 and YYEEEE for CDR2. There are 14 amino acids in the CDR3, from cysteine to phenylalanine inclusive. Solely the CDR3 DNA is kept, with 42 bases framed from the first base. The rearrangement combines TRBV5-6 with TRBJ1-1; confidence is insufficient to name the D gene. The clonotype comes from a female donor in good health, serving as a healthy control. Sequencing was performed on memory CD4+ T cells from blood. The CDR3 loop reads CASSFRFLNTEAFF. In nucleotides, the sequence is TGTGCCAGCAGCTTCCGTTTTTTGAACACTGAAGCTTTCTTT.